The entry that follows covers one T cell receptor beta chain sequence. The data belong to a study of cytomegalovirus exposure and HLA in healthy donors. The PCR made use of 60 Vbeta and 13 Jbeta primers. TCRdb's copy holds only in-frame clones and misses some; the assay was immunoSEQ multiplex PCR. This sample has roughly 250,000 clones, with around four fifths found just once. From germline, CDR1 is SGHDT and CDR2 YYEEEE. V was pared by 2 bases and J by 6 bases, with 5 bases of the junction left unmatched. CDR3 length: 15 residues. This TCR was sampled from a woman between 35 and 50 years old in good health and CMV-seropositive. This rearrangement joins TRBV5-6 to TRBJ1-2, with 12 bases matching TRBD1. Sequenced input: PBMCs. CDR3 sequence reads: CASSLGTGGGHGYTF. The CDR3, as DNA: TGTGCCAGCAGCTTAGGGACAGGGGGCGGACATGGCTACACCTTC. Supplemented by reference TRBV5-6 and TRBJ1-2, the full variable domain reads DAGVTQSPTHLIKTRGQQVTLRCSPKSGHDTVSWYQQALGQGPQFIFQYYEEEERQRGNFPDRFSGHQFPNYSSELNVNALLLGDSALYLCASSLGTGGGHGYTFGSGTRLTVV.